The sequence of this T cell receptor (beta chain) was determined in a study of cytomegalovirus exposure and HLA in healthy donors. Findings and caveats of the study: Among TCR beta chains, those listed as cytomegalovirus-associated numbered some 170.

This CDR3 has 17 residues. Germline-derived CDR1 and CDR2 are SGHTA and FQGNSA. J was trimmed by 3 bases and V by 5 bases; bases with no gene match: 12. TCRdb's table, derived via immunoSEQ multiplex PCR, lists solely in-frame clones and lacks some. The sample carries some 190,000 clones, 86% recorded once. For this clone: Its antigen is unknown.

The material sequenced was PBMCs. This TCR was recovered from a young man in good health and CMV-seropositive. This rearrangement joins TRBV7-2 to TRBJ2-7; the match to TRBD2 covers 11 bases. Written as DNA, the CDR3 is TGTGCCAGCAGCCATATCAGGGAGGGACTAGCGGTCTACGAGCAGTACTTC. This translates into CASSHIREGLAVYEQYF.